A selection of T cell receptor beta chains follows, all from one sample in a study of shared clonotypes between healthy human individuals. This table comes from immunoSEQ multiplex PCR, and its TCRdb copy is limited to in-frame clones, with some not included. The sample shows about 2.2 million clones, just over 90% of them seen only once. The specimen was naive CD8+ T cells from PBMCs. These receptors were taken from a young man in good health. Some clones in this sample may be carry-over from other donors' samples. CDR3s include the opening cysteine and the closing phenylalanine or tryptophan. The D gene is left open where the match is weak. Size is omitted from some rows. Given values are once, few, many or a class for expanded clones.

J	V	D	size	CDR3
TRBJ2-1	TRBV7-3	TRBD2	.	CASSLWREGRFGEQFF
TRBJ1-2	TRBV5-6	.	.	CASNSGAYGYTF
TRBJ2-3	TRBV5-1	TRBD1	.	CASSLGGQGTDTQYF
TRBJ1-6	TRBV7-9	TRBD1	.	CASSLGFRQGAILAPLHF
TRBJ2-5	TRBV6-5	.	.	CASSYGRGETQYF
TRBJ2-6	TRBV5-4	TRBD1	.	CASSHIWDRGNSGANVLTF
TRBJ2-1	TRBV7-9	TRBD2	once	CASIDFAGGYNEQFF
TRBJ2-7	TRBV28	TRBD1	.	CASSQRQGIEQYF
TRBJ2-2	TRBV29-1	.	.	CSVAGWSGELFF
TRBJ1-5	TRBV4-1	.	.	CASSQSPRPNQPQHF
TRBJ1-2	TRBV30	.	once	CAWRVTGRDGYTF
TRBJ1-2	TRBV7-2	TRBD1	.	CASSFLTGVNYGYTF
TRBJ2-3	TRBV7-2	TRBD2	.	CASSHLSGSGADTQYF
TRBJ2-5	TRBV5-1	.	.	CASSPWRGLGETQYF
TRBJ2-7	TRBV25-1	.	.	CASSESPREQYF
TRBJ1-2	TRBV2	.	.	CASMGRLGYTF
TRBJ2-3	TRBV30	TRBD2	.	CAWSRLAGGPETDTQYF
TRBJ2-2	TRBV4-1	TRBD1	few	CASSQETGVGGELFF
TRBJ1-5	TRBV9	.	once	CASSPTGSNQPQHF
TRBJ2-1	TRBV19	.	.	CASKSGWDYNEQFF
TRBJ1-5	TRBV28	.	.	CASIESQFNQPQHF
TRBJ2-3	TRBV11-2	.	.	CASSLNTQYF
TRBJ1-5	TRBV19	.	.	CASSIDPSPVGNQPQHF
TRBJ2-3	TRBV5-4	.	.	CASSPRGASTDTQYF
TRBJ2-7	TRBV7-3	.	.	CASSLTPTSYEQYF
TRBJ2-3	TRBV19	.	.	CASSSRTLNPTDTQYF
TRBJ2-5	TRBV11-2	.	once	CASSRYPRVGSQETQYF
TRBJ2-7	TRBV29-1	.	.	CSVELGQRTSYEQYF
TRBJ1-4	TRBV4-3	TRBD1	once	CASSQEWRGLGEKLFF
TRBJ2-1	TRBV29-1	.	.	CSVLLSGTSSYNEQFF
TRBJ1-1	TRBV9	.	.	CAGGQGMNTEAFF
TRBJ2-7	TRBV28	TRBD1	.	CASSFLKGAGLREQYF
TRBJ1-3	TRBV28	.	.	CASSTFFTGLDSGNTIYF
TRBJ2-5	TRBV19	TRBD1	.	CASSINMFGTGHQETQYF
TRBJ2-7	TRBV10-3	.	.	CAISDRDLEKQYF
TRBJ2-7	TRBV28	TRBD2	.	CASSFLGVAGGGYEQYF
TRBJ2-6	TRBV5-4	.	.	CASSWGTDPGGGVLTF
TRBJ2-2	TRBV27	TRBD1	.	CASSHPWTGGYTGELFF
TRBJ2-3	TRBV7-2	TRBD2	.	CASSLLAGHTDTQYF